Included here is one TCR beta chain sequence, with context. In the study's own analysis: Amplification of reference gene primers was used by the study to estimate nucleated cell counts. Using immunoSEQ multiplex PCR, the repertoire was profiled, and TCRdb retains in-frame clones only, with some absent. That table is the source of V, J and clone size, and D and trimming were worked out from the DNA. The table lists about 59,000 clones, around 81% of them singletons. Germline assignment: CDR1 LGHNA and CDR2 YSLEER. The V end lost 1 base, the J end lost 8 bases, and 18 bases lay between the germline ends. This CDR3 spans 16 amino acids. The data stem from a study of blood T cell repertoires in COVID-19. Study-level background: T cells, B-cell-depleted T cells, or PBMCs provided the cDNA or gDNA that served as material.

The sequencing sample was made of peripheral blood. This TCR came from a woman aged 80 or older with active or convalescent COVID-19. J is TRBJ2-1 and V is TRBV4-3, with D perhaps TRBD2 (5 bases). The CDR3 DNA sequence: TGCGCCAGCAGCCAAGCCGGACGGACCTTCGGGGATGAGCAGTTCTTC. This gives the protein CASSQAGRTFGDEQFF.